The 16 T cell receptor beta chains below come from one sample, sequenced in a study of cytomegalovirus exposure and HLA in healthy donors. PCR used 60 Vbeta primers and 13 Jbeta primers. TCRdb's table, derived via immunoSEQ multiplex PCR, lists solely in-frame clones and lacks some. In the table there are around 140,000 clones, under 10% of which are singletons. Sequenced sample: PBMCs. The receptors originated from a woman aged 40 to 50 in good health and CMV-seropositive.

This clone was recorded a few times. The chain uses TRBV10-3 and TRBJ2-7, with a tentative D call TRBD1 (6 bases). Germline lookup yields CDR1 ENHRY and CDR2 SYGVKD. The CDR3 runs 16 residues. V was trimmed by 0 bases and J by 0 bases, leaving 12 bases between them. The chain's CDR3 is CAISESGDRSSYEQYF. As DNA, the CDR3 is TGTGCCATCAGTGAGTCTGGAGACAGGAGCTCCTACGAGCAGTACTTC.

J is TRBJ1-2 and V is TRBV29-1; TRBD1 is a possible D gene (5 bases). Germline CDR1 and CDR2: SQVTM and ANQGSEA. The CDR3 length is 12 residues. V was trimmed by 6 bases and J by 4 bases, leaving 12 bases between them. The CDR3 DNA follows: TGCAGCGTCCTGGGGGGGAGCTATGGCTACACCTTC. Amino acid sequence: CSVLGGSYGYTF.

CDR3 sequence (DNA): TGTGCCAGCAGCTCTTGGGGGCAGACGAACACCGGGGAGCTGTTTTTT. It yields the protein CASSSWGQTNTGELFF. The chain uses TRBV7-7 and TRBJ2-2, with a tentative D call TRBD1 (6 bases). V was trimmed by 4 bases and J by 0 bases, leaving 12 bases between them. This CDR3 has 16 residues. Germline V gene sequence: CDR1 SSHAT, CDR2 FNYEAQ (reference sequence).

There are a few counts of this clone. The chain combines TRBV6-6 with TRBJ1-6, with TRBD1 matching 7 bases. V lost 7 bases and J lost 7; bases outside the gene matches: 7. This CDR3 has 14 residues. Germline V gene sequence: CDR1 MNHNY, CDR2 SVGAGI (reference sequence). The CDR3 loop reads CASTFTGVNSPLHF. The CDR3 DNA is TGTGCCAGCACTTTTACAGGGGTCAATTCACCCCTCCACTTT.

This clone was picked up a small number of times. This chain links TRBV5-1 with TRBJ1-1, with D perhaps matching TRBD1 (6 bases). Germline V gene data show CDR1 as SGHRS and CDR2 as YFSETQ. The CDR3 covers 14 residues. V lost 2 bases and J 4 bases, leaving 12 bases between the germline ends. CDR3 sequence (DNA): TGCGCCAGCAGCTTAGGGACACCGGGCACTGAAGCTTTCTTT. It yields the protein CASSLGTPGTEAFF.

This clone has a handful of counts. This chain links TRBV5-1 with TRBJ2-3; D gene ambiguous. This CDR3 region has 12 residues. Germline CDR1 is SGHRS and CDR2 is YFSETQ. The V end was cut by 4 bases, the J end by 6 bases, with 9 bases between. CDR3 in DNA: TGCGCCAGCAGCCCTGGGCTGGATACGCAGTATTTT. Amino acid sequence: CASSPGLDTQYF.

This clone occurred a few times. The chain couples TRBV7-7 to TRBJ2-5, with TRBD2 matching 10 bases. Germline trimming cut 3 bases from V and 3 bases from J; bases unmatched to any gene: 4. Germline CDR1 SSHAT, CDR2 FNYEAQ (reference sequence). The CDR3 is 15 residues long. The CDR3 DNA sequence: TGTGCCAGCAGCTTGCTAGCGGGGGAAAAAGAGACCCAGTACTTC. This codes for CASSLLAGEKETQYF.

This clone occurred a few times. In nucleotides, the CDR3 is TGCGCCAGCAGCCCGTTAGGGGGCTTCACCGGGGAGCTGTTTTTT. It codes for CASSPLGGFTGELFF. V gene TRBV4-1 combines with J gene TRBJ2-2; 7 nucleotides agree with TRBD1. This CDR3 is 15 amino acids long. V gave up 4 bases and J gave up 4 bases; unmatched junction bases: 6. Germline values: CDR1 MGHRA, CDR2 YSYEKL.

This chain links TRBV5-1 with TRBJ2-7; TRBD1 matches 9 bases. The ends lost 4 bases at V and 3 bases at J; junction bases unmatched: 17. Germline assignment: CDR1 SGHRS and CDR2 YFSETQ. The CDR3 contains 18 residues. CDR3 bases: TGCGCCAGCAGCCGCCAACTACAGGGGGCGATTGGTCTCTACGAGCAGTACTTC. As protein: CASSRQLQGAIGLYEQYF.

The V call is TRBV5-1, the J call TRBJ2-4; D gene unclear. This CDR3 region has 13 residues. V lost 1 base and J 6 bases, leaving 8 bases between the germline ends. Germline CDR1 and CDR2: SGHRS and YFSETQ. The CDR3 DNA reads TGCGCCAGCAGCTTGTTACCGGGAAACATTCAGTACTTC. Its protein is CASSLLPGNIQYF. Combining the CDR3 with reference TRBV5-1 and TRBJ2-4 gives the whole variable domain KAGVTQTPRYLIKTRGQQVTLSCSPISGHRSVSWYQQTPGQGLQFLFEYFSETQRNKGNFPGRFSGRQFSNSRSEMNVSTLELGDSALYLCASSLLPGNIQYFGAGTRLSVL.

The V call is TRBV9, the J call TRBJ1-1, with TRBD1 identical over 10 bases. V trimming: 3 bases; J trimming: 1 base; junction bases outside the gene matches: 0. Germline assignment: CDR1 SGDLS and CDR2 YYNGEE. The CDR3 is made up of 14 amino acids. The CDR3 loop is CASSGTGGNTEAFF. DNA for the CDR3: TGTGCCAGCAGCGGGACAGGGGGGAACACTGAAGCTTTCTTT.

The chain has TRBV19 and TRBJ2-7, with D tentatively TRBD1 (6 bases). This CDR3 is built from 14 residues. Germline V CDR1 and CDR2: LNHDA, SQIVND (reference sequence). The V end lost 1 base, the J end lost 0 bases, and 7 bases lay between the germline ends. This chain's CDR3 is CASSIGTDSYEQYF. The CDR3 DNA reads TGTGCCAGTAGTATAGGGACAGACTCCTACGAGCAGTACTTC.

This clone was observed a few times. The genes are TRBV6-5 and TRBJ1-6; 10 nucleotides agree with TRBD1. The CDR3 spans 14 residues. Germline lookup yields CDR1 MNHEY and CDR2 SVGAGI. V trimming: 2 bases; J trimming: 9 bases; junction bases outside the gene matches: 1. CDR3 loop: CASSYGTGVSPLHF. The CDR3 DNA reads TGTGCCAGCAGTTACGGGACAGGGGTTTCACCCCTCCACTTT.

The chain uses TRBV19 and TRBJ1-2; 9 nucleotides agree with TRBD1. Germline V gives CDR1 LNHDA, CDR2 SQIVND (reference sequence). V lost 5 bases, J lost 5 bases, and 9 bases stayed unmatched. CDR3 size: 15 residues. The chain's CDR3 is CASSGRLDRGYGYTF. CDR3 DNA sequence: TGTGCCAGTAGTGGGCGTTTGGACAGGGGATATGGCTACACCTTC.

This clone was seen many times. V and J are TRBV6-5 and TRBJ1-1; 7 bases agree with TRBD1. The germline V gene has CDR1 MNHEY and CDR2 SVGAGI. This CDR3 has 13 amino acids. V gave up 5 bases and J gave up 5 bases; unmatched junction bases: 5. The CDR3 DNA sequence: TGTGCCAGCAGTCCCACAGGGGAAACTGAAGCTTTCTTT. Amino acids: CASSPTGETEAFF.

The gene calls are TRBV5-1 and TRBJ2-7, with 9 bases identical to TRBD1. Germline-derived CDR1 and CDR2 are SGHRS and YFSETQ. The CDR3 length is 17 residues. The junction had 16 bases not matched to a gene; V was cut back by 4 bases and J by 5 bases. The CDR3 region is CASSPSPDWGQGDEQYF. CDR3 nucleotides: TGCGCCAGCAGCCCCTCCCCCGACTGGGGACAGGGTGACGAGCAGTACTTC. Based on the CDR3 plus reference TRBV5-1 and TRBJ2-7, the full variable domain is KAGVTQTPRYLIKTRGQQVTLSCSPISGHRSVSWYQQTPGQGLQFLFEYFSETQRNKGNFPGRFSGRQFSNSRSEMNVSTLELGDSALYLCASSPSPDWGQGDEQYFGPGTRLTVT.